The next 11 T cell receptor beta chains were all read from a single sample in a study of blood T cell repertoires in COVID-19. Libraries were prepared by immunoSEQ multiplex PCR; TCRdb keeps only in-frame clonotypes and omits some of them. Of roughly 100,000 clones in the sample, around 74% were seen once. The specimen sequenced was peripheral blood. The receptors were gathered from a woman in her sixties or seventies with acute or convalescent COVID-19.

The V gene is TRBV11-2, the J gene TRBJ1-1; 7 nucleotides agree with TRBD1. Trimming took 2 bases from V and 10 from J; bases not matched to a gene: 4. Germline assignment: CDR1 SGHAT and CDR2 FQNNGV. This CDR3 spans 12 amino acids. CDR3: CASSLSGGGAFF. Written as DNA, the CDR3 is TGTGCCAGCAGCTTATCAGGGGGTGGAGCTTTCTTT.

The chain has TRBV3-1 (or the pseudogene TRBV3-2) and TRBJ1-1, with D perhaps matching TRBD1 (5 bases). Per germline, CDR1 LGHDT and CDR2 YNNKEL (reference sequence). The CDR3 sequence is 13 residues long. V gave up 1 base and J gave up 6 bases, with 9 bases separating them. The CDR3 nucleotides read TGTGCCAGCAGCCAAGGACAGAAGGCTGAAGCTTTCTTT. This translates into CASSQGQKAEAFF.

This chain connects TRBV15 to TRBJ1-2; weak D call: TRBD1 (5 bases). Trimming cost V 4 bases and J 4 bases, with 16 bases left between them. Germline assignment: CDR1 LNHNV and CDR2 YYDKDF (reference sequence). This CDR3 region has 15 residues. The CDR3 region has the DNA TGTGCCACCAGCATAGGAGAGAGACAGATCTATGGCTACACCTTC. Residues: CATSIGERQIYGYTF.

The chain joins TRBV28 to TRBJ2-7; D is ambiguous. This CDR3 contains 13 residues. From germline, CDR1 is MDHEN and CDR2 SYDVKM. V lost 9 bases and J 2 bases, leaving 14 bases between the germline ends. The CDR3 reads CARRLSGTYEQYF. DNA of the CDR3: TGTGCCAGACGGTTATCGGGTACCTACGAGCAGTACTTC.

This chain uses TRBV15 with TRBJ1-2; 10 bases agree with TRBD1. This CDR3 has 15 amino acids. After removal of 2 bases from V and 6 bases from J, the junction contained 6 bases not matched to a gene. Germline V CDR1 and CDR2: LNHNV, YYDKDF (reference sequence). This CDR3 is CATSRRDRGEHGYTF. The CDR3 region has the DNA TGTGCCACCAGCAGAAGGGACAGGGGAGAACATGGCTACACCTTC.

This chain uses TRBV30 with TRBJ1-5; 9 bases map to TRBD1. CDR3 length: 15 residues. The ends lost 7 bases at V and 6 bases at J; junction bases unmatched: 13. Germline CDR1 reads GTSNPN; CDR2 reads SVGIG (reference sequence). The CDR3: CAFTPGQGGFQPQHF. The CDR3 nucleotides read TGTGCCTTCACCCCGGGACAGGGAGGCTTTCAGCCCCAGCATTTT.

This chain connects TRBV21-1 to TRBJ1-5; the table's TRBD1 call for D was not verified on the DNA. TRBV21-1 is described as a pseudogene. The CDR3 extends over 14 amino acids. The CDR3 loop reads CASIPPDRVKPQHF. Here the CDR3 DNA reads TGTGCCAGCATCCCCCCCGACAGGGTAAAGCCCCAGCATTTT.

The chain uses TRBV14 and TRBJ2-7, with D unresolved. Looked up from germline, CDR1 is SGHDN and CDR2 is FVKESK. V was pared by 1 base and J by 3 bases, with 7 bases between. The CDR3 totals 13 residues. The DNA for the CDR3 is TGTGCCAGCAGCCAAGTCAGGTTCTACGAGCAGTACTTC. As protein: CASSQVRFYEQYF.

Only one count was recorded for this clone. The chain combines TRBV14 with TRBJ2-5; D possibly corresponds to TRBD2 (5 bases). The CDR3 runs 13 residues. CDR1 SGHDN and CDR2 FVKESK come from the germline V gene. The V end was cut by 0 bases, the J end by 3 bases, with 5 bases between. CDR3 sequence (DNA): TGTGCCAGCAGCCAAGAACTAGAAGAGACCCAGTACTTC. This gives the protein CASSQELEETQYF.

The chain uses TRBV6-6 and TRBJ2-7; D ambiguous. Germline values: CDR1 MNHNY, CDR2 SVGAGI (reference sequence). Trimming removed 4 bases from V and 0 bases from J, with 4 bases in between. This CDR3 contains 12 residues. CDR3 loop: CASSSSSYEQYF. DNA of the CDR3: TGTGCCAGCAGTTCGAGCTCCTACGAGCAGTACTTC.

CDR3 sequence: CASKQGGWTGELFF. The CDR3 nucleotides read TGTGCCAGCAAACAGGGGGGGTGGACCGGGGAGCTGTTTTTT. The chain carries TRBV6-5 and TRBJ2-2; the D gene is possibly TRBD1 (8 bases). The CDR3 loop spans 14 amino acids. The germline V gene has CDR1 MNHEY and CDR2 SVGAGI. Trimming left V 7 bases short and J 5 bases short, with 14 bases between.